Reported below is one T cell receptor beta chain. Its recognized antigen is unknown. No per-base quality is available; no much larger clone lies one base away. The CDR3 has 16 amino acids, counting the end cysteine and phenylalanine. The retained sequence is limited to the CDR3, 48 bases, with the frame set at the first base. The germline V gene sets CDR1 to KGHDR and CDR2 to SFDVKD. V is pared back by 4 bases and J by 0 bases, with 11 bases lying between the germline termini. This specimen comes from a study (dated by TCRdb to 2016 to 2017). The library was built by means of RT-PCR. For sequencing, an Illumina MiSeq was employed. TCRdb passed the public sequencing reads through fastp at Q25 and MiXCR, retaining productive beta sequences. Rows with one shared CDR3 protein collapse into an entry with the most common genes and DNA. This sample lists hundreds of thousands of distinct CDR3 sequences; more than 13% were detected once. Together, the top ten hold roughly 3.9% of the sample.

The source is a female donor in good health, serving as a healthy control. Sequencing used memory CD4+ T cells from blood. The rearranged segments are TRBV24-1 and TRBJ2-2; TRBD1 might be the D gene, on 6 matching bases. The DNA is TGTGCCACCAGTGACCGGGACACTCCGAACACCGGGGAGCTGTTTTTT. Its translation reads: CATSDRDTPNTGELFF.